These T cell receptor beta chains were read from a single sample in a study of cytomegalovirus exposure and HLA in healthy donors. The assay was immunoSEQ multiplex PCR, and TCRdb's table has in-frame clones only and misses some. The data hold 150,000 to 200,000 clones, with around 87% observed a single time. Sample: PBMCs. Receptor source: a woman aged 18-30 years in good health and CMV-seronegative. CDR3s include the opening cysteine and the closing phenylalanine or tryptophan. Fields, in order: CDR3 protein, CDR3 DNA, CDR3 length, J gene, clone size, D gene, V gene. A D gene is named only where the DNA matches it firmly. Clone size is stated in some rows and not others, as once, few, many or a class when expanded.

CASSFDEQLNTEAFF,TGTGCCAGCAGTTTCGATGAACAGCTGAACACTGAAGCTTTCTTT,15,TRBJ1-1,.,.,TRBV27
CASAPGAGRDYGYTF,TGCGCCAGCGCCCCCGGGGCCGGGAGGGACTATGGCTACACCTTC,15,TRBJ1-2,.,.,TRBV5-1
CASRWTANTEAFF,TGTGCCAGTAGGTGGACAGCGAACACTGAAGCTTTCTTT,13,TRBJ1-1,.,.,TRBV2
CASSPGVFHEQFF,TGCGCCAGCAGCCCGGGAGTGTTCCATGAGCAGTTCTTC,13,TRBJ2-1,.,.,TRBV5-1
CSVLDKLNTEAFF,TGCAGCGTTTTGGACAAATTGAACACTGAAGCTTTCTTT,13,TRBJ1-1,.,.,TRBV29-1
CASSQDRPAGGETQYF,TGCGCCAGCAGCCAAGATAGGCCAGCGGGAGGAGAGACCCAGTACTTC,16,TRBJ2-5,once,TRBD2,TRBV4-1
CASSPRTGEETEAFF,TGCGCCAGCAGCCCTCGGACAGGGGAGGAAACTGAAGCTTTCTTT,15,TRBJ1-1,.,TRBD1,TRBV5-1
CASSLWVGGGQETQYF,TGTGCCAGCAGCTTGTGGGTGGGAGGGGGTCAAGAGACCCAGTACTTC,16,TRBJ2-5,.,.,TRBV11-3
CASSWGQGPYEQYF,TGTGCCAGCAGCTGGGGACAGGGACCCTACGAGCAGTACTTC,14,TRBJ2-7,.,TRBD1,TRBV5-8
CASSLSLAGINEQFF,TGTGCCAGCAGTTTATCACTAGCGGGAATCAATGAGCAGTTCTTC,15,TRBJ2-1,.,TRBD2,TRBV27
CASSLVEDRVGYTF,TGTGCCAGCAGCTTAGTCGAAGACAGGGTCGGCTACACCTTC,14,TRBJ1-2,.,TRBD1,TRBV7-9
CASSLLAESGTEAFF,TGTGCCAGCAGTTTATTAGCGGAGAGCGGCACTGAAGCTTTCTTT,15,TRBJ1-1,.,.,TRBV28
CATDQNYGYTF,TGTGCCACAGATCAAAACTATGGCTACACCTTC,11,TRBJ1-2,.,.,TRBV2
CASSSYDRGLVAFF,TGTGCCAGCAGTTCCTATGACAGGGGGCTCGTAGCTTTCTTT,14,TRBJ1-1,once,TRBD1,TRBV27
CASSTGRGTGGTYEQYF,TGTGCCAGCAGCACGGGGCGAGGGACAGGGGGTACATACGAGCAGTACTTC,17,TRBJ2-7,few,TRBD1,TRBV7-9
CASGQQGETYGYTF,TGTGCCAGCGGCCAACAGGGGGAGACGTATGGCTACACCTTC,14,TRBJ1-2,once,TRBD1,TRBV11-2